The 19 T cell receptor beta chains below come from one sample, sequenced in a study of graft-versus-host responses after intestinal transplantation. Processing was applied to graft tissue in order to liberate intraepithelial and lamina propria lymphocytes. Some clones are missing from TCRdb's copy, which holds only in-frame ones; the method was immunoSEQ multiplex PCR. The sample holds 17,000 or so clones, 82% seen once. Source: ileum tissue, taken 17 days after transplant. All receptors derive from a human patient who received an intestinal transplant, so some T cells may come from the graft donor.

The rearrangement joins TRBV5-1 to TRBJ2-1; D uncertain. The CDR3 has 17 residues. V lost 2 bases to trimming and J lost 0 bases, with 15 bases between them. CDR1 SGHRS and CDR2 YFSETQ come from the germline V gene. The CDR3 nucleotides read TGCGCCAGCAGCTTCGTAAACGCGGTGGGCTCCTACAATGAGCAGTTCTTC. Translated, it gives CASSFVNAVGSYNEQFF.

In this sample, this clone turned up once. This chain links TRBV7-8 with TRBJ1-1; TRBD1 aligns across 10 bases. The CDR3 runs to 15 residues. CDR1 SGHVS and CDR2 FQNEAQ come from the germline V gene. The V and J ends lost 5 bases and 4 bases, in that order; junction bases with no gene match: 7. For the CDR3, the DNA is TGTGCCAGCAGCCCCCGGGACAGGGGAAGCACTGAAGCTTTCTTT. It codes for CASSPRDRGSTEAFF. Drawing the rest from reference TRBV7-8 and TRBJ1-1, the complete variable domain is GAGVSQSPRYKVAKRGQDVALRCDPISGHVSLFWYQQALGQGPEFLTYFQNEAQLDKSGLPSDRFFAERPEGSVSTLKIQRTQQEDSAVYLCASSPRDRGSTEAFFGQGTRLTVV.

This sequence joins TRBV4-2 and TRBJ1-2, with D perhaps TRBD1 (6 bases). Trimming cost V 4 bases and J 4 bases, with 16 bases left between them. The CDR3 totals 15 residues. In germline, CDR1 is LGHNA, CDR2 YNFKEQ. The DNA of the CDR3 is TGTGCCAGCAGCCCCCGACGACAGGTGGTCTATGGCTACACCTTC. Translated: CASSPRRQVVYGYTF.

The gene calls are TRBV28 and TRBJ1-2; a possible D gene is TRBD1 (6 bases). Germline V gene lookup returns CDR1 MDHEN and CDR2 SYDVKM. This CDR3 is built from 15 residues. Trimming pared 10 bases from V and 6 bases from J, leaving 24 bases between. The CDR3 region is CATESPDRRRDGYTF. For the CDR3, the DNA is TGTGCCACAGAGTCCCCGGACAGAAGAAGGGATGGCTACACCTTC.

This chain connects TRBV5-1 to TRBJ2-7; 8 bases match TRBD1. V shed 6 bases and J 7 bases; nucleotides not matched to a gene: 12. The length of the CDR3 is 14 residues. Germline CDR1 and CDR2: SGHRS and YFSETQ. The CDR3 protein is CASTQAGGHREQYF. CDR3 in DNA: TGCGCCAGCACCCAGGCAGGGGGCCATCGGGAGCAGTACTTC.

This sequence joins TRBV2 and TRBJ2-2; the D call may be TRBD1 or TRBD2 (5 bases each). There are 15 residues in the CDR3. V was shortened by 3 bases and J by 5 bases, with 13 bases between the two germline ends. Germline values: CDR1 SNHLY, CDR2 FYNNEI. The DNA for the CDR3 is TGTGCCAGCAGTGACGGGACGGACGGGACCGGGGAGCTGTTTTTT. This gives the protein CASSDGTDGTGELFF.

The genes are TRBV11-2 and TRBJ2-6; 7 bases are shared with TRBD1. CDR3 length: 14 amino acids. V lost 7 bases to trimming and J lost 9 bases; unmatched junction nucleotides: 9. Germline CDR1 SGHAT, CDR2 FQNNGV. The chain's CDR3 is CASTDRPFINVLTF. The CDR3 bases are TGTGCCAGCACGGACAGGCCCTTCATCAACGTCCTGACTTTC.

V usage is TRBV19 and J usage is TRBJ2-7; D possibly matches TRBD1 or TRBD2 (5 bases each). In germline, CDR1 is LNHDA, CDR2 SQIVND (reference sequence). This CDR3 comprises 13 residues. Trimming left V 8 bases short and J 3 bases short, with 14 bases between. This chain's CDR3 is CASSGRLYYEQYF. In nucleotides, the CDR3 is TGTGCCAGTTCAGGGAGATTATACTACGAGCAGTACTTC.

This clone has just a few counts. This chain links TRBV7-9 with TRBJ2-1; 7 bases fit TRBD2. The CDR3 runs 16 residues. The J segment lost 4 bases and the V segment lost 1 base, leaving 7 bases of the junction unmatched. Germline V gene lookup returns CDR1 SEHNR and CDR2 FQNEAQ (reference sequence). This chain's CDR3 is CASSLEGGREYNEQFF. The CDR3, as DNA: TGTGCCAGCAGCTTAGAGGGCGGGAGAGAATACAATGAGCAGTTCTTC.

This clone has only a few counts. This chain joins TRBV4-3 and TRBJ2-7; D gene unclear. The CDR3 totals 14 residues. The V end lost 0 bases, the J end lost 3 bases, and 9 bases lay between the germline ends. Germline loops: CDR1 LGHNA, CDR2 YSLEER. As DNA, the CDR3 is TGCGCCAGCAGCCAAGATAAGACGGGCTACGAGCAGTACTTC. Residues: CASSQDKTGYEQYF.

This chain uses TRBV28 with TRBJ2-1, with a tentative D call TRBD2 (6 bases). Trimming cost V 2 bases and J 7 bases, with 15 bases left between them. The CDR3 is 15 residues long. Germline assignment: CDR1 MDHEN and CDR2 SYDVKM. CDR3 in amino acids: CASSLGGSIRNEQFF. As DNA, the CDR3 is TGTGCCAGCAGTTTAGGGGGGAGTATTCGGAATGAGCAGTTCTTC.

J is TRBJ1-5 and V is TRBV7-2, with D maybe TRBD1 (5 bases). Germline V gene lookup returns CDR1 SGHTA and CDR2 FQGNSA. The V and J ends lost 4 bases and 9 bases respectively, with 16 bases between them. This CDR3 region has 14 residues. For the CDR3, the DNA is TGTGCCAGCAGCTCCCGGGACTGGGGGGGGCCCCAGCATTTT. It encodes CASSSRDWGGPQHF.

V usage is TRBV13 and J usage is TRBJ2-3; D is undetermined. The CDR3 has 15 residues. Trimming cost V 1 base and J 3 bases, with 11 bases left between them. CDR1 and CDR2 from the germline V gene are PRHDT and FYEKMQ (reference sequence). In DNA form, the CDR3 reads TGTGCCAGCAGCTTAGAGGCTAGAGTGACAGATACGCAGTATTTT. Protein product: CASSLEARVTDTQYF.

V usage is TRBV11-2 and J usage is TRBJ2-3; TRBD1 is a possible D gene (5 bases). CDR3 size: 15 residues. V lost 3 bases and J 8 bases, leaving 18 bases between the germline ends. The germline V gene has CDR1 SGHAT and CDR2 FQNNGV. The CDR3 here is CASSLWSGARVTQYF. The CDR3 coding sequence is TGTGCCAGCAGCTTGTGGTCTGGCGCCAGGGTTACGCAGTATTTT. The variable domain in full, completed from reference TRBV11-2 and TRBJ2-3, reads EAGVAQSPRYKIIEKRQSVAFWCNPISGHATLYWYQQILGQGPKLLIQFQNNGVVDDSQLPKDRFSAERLKGVDSTLKIQPAKLEDSAVYLCASSLWSGARVTQYFGPGTRLTVL.

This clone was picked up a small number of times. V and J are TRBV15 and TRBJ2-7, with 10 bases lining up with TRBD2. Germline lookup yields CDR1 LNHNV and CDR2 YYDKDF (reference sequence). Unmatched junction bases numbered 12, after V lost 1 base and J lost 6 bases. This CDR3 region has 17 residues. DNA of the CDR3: TGTGCCACCAGCAGAGTGGGAGCGGGAGGGTCTATCCTCGAGCAGTACTTC. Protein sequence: CATSRVGAGGSILEQYF.

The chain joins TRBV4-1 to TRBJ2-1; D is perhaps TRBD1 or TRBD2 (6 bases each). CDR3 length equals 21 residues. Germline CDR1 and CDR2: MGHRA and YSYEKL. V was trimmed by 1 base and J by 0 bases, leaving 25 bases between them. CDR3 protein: CASSQAAHGTYGTSSYNEQFF. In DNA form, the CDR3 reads TGCGCCAGCAGCCAAGCCGCCCATGGGACTTACGGGACAAGCTCCTACAATGAGCAGTTCTTC.

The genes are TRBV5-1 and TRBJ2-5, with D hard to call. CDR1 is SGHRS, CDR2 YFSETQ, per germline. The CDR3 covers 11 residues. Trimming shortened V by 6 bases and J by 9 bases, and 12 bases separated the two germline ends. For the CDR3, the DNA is TGCGCCAGCATGATGGGTTCGGCCCAGTACTTC. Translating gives CASMMGSAQYF.

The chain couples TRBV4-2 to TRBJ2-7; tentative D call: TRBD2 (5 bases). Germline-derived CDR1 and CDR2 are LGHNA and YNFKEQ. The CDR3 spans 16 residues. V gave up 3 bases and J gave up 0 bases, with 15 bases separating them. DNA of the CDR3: TGTGCCAGCAGCCATGAGGGCATAACGAGCTCCTACGAGCAGTACTTC. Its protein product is CASSHEGITSSYEQYF.

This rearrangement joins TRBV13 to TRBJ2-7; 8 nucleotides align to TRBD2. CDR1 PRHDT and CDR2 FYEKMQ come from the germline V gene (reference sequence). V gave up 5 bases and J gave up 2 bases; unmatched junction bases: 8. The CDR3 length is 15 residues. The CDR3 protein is CASSRGAGAPYEQYF. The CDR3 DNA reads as TGTGCCAGCAGCCGAGGAGCGGGAGCACCCTACGAGCAGTACTTC.